This TCR beta chain was documented in a study of CD8+CD57+ T cells in acquired aplastic anemia. Study conclusions and caveats: CD8+ Simpson's diversity in patients was not significantly different from that in controls. Around 27 CD8+ CDR3 sequences occurred in both the patients and the controls.

Patients who underwent sequencing had shown CD8+CD57+ cell expansion by flow cytometry. Every patient had severe acquired aplastic anemia. The ends lost 10 bases at V and 0 bases at J; junction bases unmatched: 5. The CDR3 consists of 13 residues. CDR1 is KGHDR, CDR2 SFDVKD, per germline. Genomic DNA acted as the template from which TCR beta VDJ combination and CDR3 sequence profiling were carried out. TCRdb passed the reads through MiXCR, listing each CDR3 protein once. Among about 160,000 distinct CDR3 sequences listed, 40% to 60% were seen once. With respect to this clonotype: Its matching antigen is unknown.

The sample comprised sorted CD4+, CD8+, or CD8+CD57+ T cells (not recorded which) from PBMCs. The chain couples TRBV24-1 to TRBJ2-7; 7 bases are shared with TRBD1. The clonotype comes from a human donor with aplastic anemia. CDR3 protein: CATQGQNSYEQYF. The CDR3 DNA follows: TGTGCCACGCAGGGACAGAACTCCTACGAGCAGTACTTC.